Below are 30 T cell receptor beta chains sequenced from a single sample in a study of PD-L1 blockade in urothelial cancer. Sequencing was performed with immunoSEQ multiplex PCR; in TCRdb, only in-frame clones are kept and a portion is missing. The sample yields 90,000 or so clones, roughly 90% seen once. The time point is: pretreatment peripheral blood. The specimen comprised PBMCs, sampled around atezolizumab (anti-PD-L1) treatment. The source of these receptors is a woman of 80 years or more with urothelial cancer.

The J gene is TRBJ2-5, the V gene TRBV7-7, with D possibly matching TRBD2 (6 bases). The CDR3 loop spans 14 amino acids. The ends were cut back, 2 bases at V and 5 bases at J, with 12 bases in the middle. Germline values: CDR1 SSHAT, CDR2 FNYEAQ (reference sequence). The CDR3 loop is CASSLFAEGETQYF. CDR3 DNA: TGTGCCAGCAGCTTATTCGCGGAGGGGGAGACCCAGTACTTC.

This chain links TRBV6-6 with TRBJ1-1; possibly TRBD1 for D (5 bases). CDR1 is MNHNY, CDR2 SVGAGI, per germline (reference sequence). This CDR3 has 15 residues. V was trimmed by 5 bases and J by 4 bases, leaving 17 bases between them. The CDR3 DNA sequence: TGTGCCAGCAGTCCAAACGACGGGGGGAGCACTGAAGCTTTCTTT. It is translated as CASSPNDGGSTEAFF.

In nucleotides, the CDR3 is TGTGCCTTCACGTCTAGCGGGAGAACCTACAATGAGCAGTTCTTC. It translates to CAFTSSGRTYNEQFF. The V call is TRBV30, the J call TRBJ2-1, with 10 nucleotides matching TRBD2. The CDR3 extends over 15 amino acids. Germline CDR1 GTSNPN, CDR2 SVGIG (reference sequence). Germline trimming cut 7 bases from V and 2 bases from J; bases unmatched to any gene: 8.

This chain links TRBV19 with TRBJ1-4; 8 nucleotides match TRBD1. The germline V gene encodes CDR1 LNHDA and CDR2 SQIVND (reference sequence). The junction had 5 bases not matched to a gene; V was cut back by 3 bases and J by 5 bases. This CDR3 is built from 15 residues. CDR3 coding DNA: TGTGCCAGTAGTATGCAGGGGGCCGGGAATGAAAAACTGTTTTTT. This encodes CASSMQGAGNEKLFF.

The CDR3 loop reads CASSPSFYEQYF. The CDR3 DNA sequence: TGTGCCAGCTCACCATCTTTCTACGAGCAGTACTTC. The chain uses TRBV18 and TRBJ2-7, with D unresolved. Germline CDR1 is KGHSH and CDR2 is LQKENI. CDR3 length equals 12 residues. Between the trimmed V and J ends, which lost 2 bases and 3 bases, there was a span of 5 bases. The complete variable domain, with remaining parts taken from reference TRBV18 and TRBJ2-7, reads NAGVMQNPRHLVRRRGQEARLRCSPMKGHSHVYWYRQLPEEGLKFMVYLQKENIIDESGMPKERFSAEFPKEGPSILRIQQVVRGDSAAYFCASSPSFYEQYFGPGTRLTVT.

This rearrangement joins TRBV7-9 to TRBJ2-7; 7 bases fit TRBD1. The length of the CDR3 is 16 residues. Germline CDR1 is SEHNR and CDR2 is FQNEAQ (reference sequence). Unmatched junction bases numbered 8, after V lost 3 bases and J lost 0 bases. The CDR3 nucleotides read TGTGCCAGCAGCTTCTCCTCCGACAGGGTCTCCTACGAGCAGTACTTC. Amino acid sequence: CASSFSSDRVSYEQYF.

This clone has only one observation. This chain joins TRBV19 and TRBJ1-5, with no clear D. V gave up 1 base and J gave up 2 bases, with 12 bases separating them. Germline CDR1 is LNHDA and CDR2 is SQIVND (reference sequence). There are 16 residues in the CDR3. The CDR3 DNA reads TGTGCCAGTAGTATAGTGGGGAGAATGGGCAATCAGCCCCAGCATTTT. Translated, it gives CASSIVGRMGNQPQHF.

The chain carries TRBV27 and TRBJ2-2; D is unclear. V was pared by 5 bases and J by 6 bases, with 10 bases between. The CDR3 runs to 13 residues. The germline gives CDR1 MNHEY, CDR2 SMNVEV (reference sequence). The CDR3 DNA is TGTGCCAGCAGTCCCCTCCGCGCCGGGGAGCTGTTTTTT. Residues: CASSPLRAGELFF.

J is TRBJ1-2 and V is TRBV6-1; TRBD1 aligns across 8 bases. The V and J ends lost 6 bases and 8 bases, in that order; junction bases with no gene match: 14. CDR1 and CDR2 (germline): MNHNS, SASEGT. CDR3 length: 15 amino acids. Here the CDR3 DNA reads TGTGCCAGCAGAATGGGGGACAGGAGTACCGGAGGCTACACCTTC. This translates into CASRMGDRSTGGYTF.

The V and J genes are TRBV2 and TRBJ1-5; D uncertain. The V gene's germline CDR1 is SNHLY and CDR2 FYNNEI. The CDR3 has 15 amino acids. Trimming stripped 0 bases from V and 7 bases from J, with 13 bases between. In DNA, the CDR3 is TGTGCCAGCAGTGAAGCGCTTCCGGGGTCCCAGCCCCAGCATTTT. It yields the protein CASSEALPGSQPQHF.

The chain employs TRBV10-3 and TRBJ2-7; 8 nucleotides align to TRBD1. This CDR3 spans 16 amino acids. The germline V gene has CDR1 ENHRY and CDR2 SYGVKD. V was clipped by 3 bases and J by 1 base; unmatched bases: 8. The CDR3 here is CAISEPLTGVSYEQYF. CDR3 nucleotides: TGTGCCATCAGTGAACCATTGACAGGGGTTTCCTACGAGCAGTACTTC.

V gene TRBV5-1 combines with J gene TRBJ1-1, with D possibly matching TRBD1 (6 bases). Germline V CDR1 and CDR2: SGHRS, YFSETQ. Trimming left V 4 bases short and J 4 bases short, with 11 bases between. The CDR3 runs 13 residues. The DNA of the CDR3 is TGCGCCAGCAGCGAAGGACAGCTCACTGAAGCTTTCTTT. Its protein is CASSEGQLTEAFF.

The rearrangement uses TRBV6-6 and TRBJ1-1, with a possible D match to TRBD1 (5 bases). Germline V gene data show CDR1 as MNHNY and CDR2 as SVGAGI (reference sequence). V was trimmed by 5 bases and J by 3 bases, leaving 10 bases between them. This CDR3 is 13 amino acids long. CDR3 DNA sequence: TGTGCCAGCAGTCCTCGGGGGGACACTGAAGCTTTCTTT. Translated: CASSPRGDTEAFF.

The rearrangement uses TRBV4-2 and TRBJ2-3; possibly TRBD2 for D (6 bases). The CDR3 covers 18 residues. Deletions cut 3 bases from V and 0 bases from J, with 19 bases between. Germline V CDR1 and CDR2: LGHNA, YNFKEQ. As DNA, the CDR3 is TGTGCCAGCAGCCAGCGAGCTCCTAGCGTTTCTAGCACAGATACGCAGTATTTT. Amino acids: CASSQRAPSVSSTDTQYF.

The chain employs TRBV19 and TRBJ2-7; TRBD1 matches 9 bases. V dropped 6 bases and J dropped 1; count of bases not matched to a gene: 7. CDR3 length: 15 amino acids. Germline CDR1 is LNHDA and CDR2 is SQIVND (reference sequence). The CDR3 DNA reads as TGTGCCAGTAGCCCCTGGACAGGGGTATCCTACGAGCAGTACTTC. Translating it yields CASSPWTGVSYEQYF.

This chain links TRBV9 with TRBJ2-2, with 7 positions matching TRBD2. The CDR3 sequence is 15 residues long. The germline gives CDR1 SGDLS, CDR2 YYNGEE. Trimming at V came to 0 bases and at J to 3 bases, leaving 2 bases not matched to a gene. The CDR3 bases are TGTGCCAGCAGCGTAGGGGGGAGGGACACCGGGGAGCTGTTTTTT. Its translation: CASSVGGRDTGELFF.

This clone has a single count. The genes are TRBV9 and TRBJ2-1; D unclear. Germline values: CDR1 SGDLS, CDR2 YYNGEE. Between the trimmed V and J ends, which lost 1 base and 9 bases, there was a span of 14 bases. The length of the CDR3 is 14 residues. The CDR3 sequence is CASSVTPPNSEQFF. As DNA, the CDR3 is TGTGCCAGCAGCGTAACCCCCCCAAACAGTGAGCAGTTCTTC.

The genes are TRBV7-8 and TRBJ2-6; a weak D match, TRBD2 (5 bases). Trimming removed 1 base at V and 4 bases at J, with 8 bases between. Germline CDR1 is SGHVS and CDR2 is FQNEAQ. The CDR3 has 15 residues. The CDR3 here is CASSLVRGGANVLTF. The CDR3 region has the DNA TGTGCCAGCAGCTTAGTCCGGGGAGGGGCCAACGTCCTGACTTTC.

V usage is TRBV28 and J usage is TRBJ2-2; 10 bases align to TRBD1. This CDR3 region has 15 residues. Germline lookup yields CDR1 MDHEN and CDR2 SYDVKM. V was clipped by 5 bases and J by 6 bases; unmatched bases: 6. The CDR3 nucleotides read TGTGCCAGCAGTCCCGACAGGGGGCGCCCCGGGGAGCTGTTTTTT. It encodes CASSPDRGRPGELFF.

This clone came up once. The J gene is TRBJ1-2, the V gene TRBV5-1, with 9 bases fitting TRBD1. Per the germline V gene, CDR1 is SGHRS and CDR2 is YFSETQ. The CDR3 is made up of 15 amino acids. The V gene end was trimmed by 4 bases and the J gene end by 8 bases; junction bases not matched to a gene: 12. CDR3 sequence (DNA): TGCGCCAGCAGCACCTTCCTGGGACAGGGTGGAGGCTACACCTTC. Protein sequence: CASSTFLGQGGGYTF.

The rearrangement joins TRBV7-2 to TRBJ2-5; 7 bases match TRBD1. The ends lost 5 bases at V and 5 bases at J; junction bases unmatched: 8. There are 14 residues in the CDR3. Germline V gives CDR1 SGHTA, CDR2 FQGNSA. Written as DNA, the CDR3 is TGTGCCAGCAGCCCATGGCAGGGGGACGAGACCCAGTACTTC. Its protein product is CASSPWQGDETQYF.

Here the CDR3 DNA reads TGTGCCAGCAGTCCCGGACTAGCGGGAGGTTTTGTGACCCAGTACTTC. Translation: CASSPGLAGGFVTQYF. V usage is TRBV27 and J usage is TRBJ2-5; 14 bases match TRBD2. This CDR3 has 16 residues. The V gene end was trimmed by 5 bases and the J gene end by 7 bases; junction bases not matched to a gene: 9. The germline V gene encodes CDR1 MNHEY and CDR2 SMNVEV (reference sequence).

This clone was detected only a few times. The chain links TRBV28 to TRBJ1-2; TRBD1 might be the D (6 bases). V was cut by 4 bases and J by 8 bases, with 20 bases left in between. The V gene's germline CDR1 is MDHEN and CDR2 SYDVKM. The CDR3 length is 15 residues. The CDR3 spells CASSWDISTLVGYTF. The CDR3 bases are TGTGCCAGCAGTTGGGACATCTCAACCCTGGTGGGCTACACCTTC.

J is TRBJ2-3 and V is TRBV9; 9 nucleotides align to TRBD2. The CDR3 sequence is 16 residues long. Germline-derived CDR1 and CDR2 are SGDLS and YYNGEE. V shed 4 bases, J shed 9 bases, and the junction held 15 bases outside the gene matches. The chain's CDR3 is CASSPIASGILGTQYF. The DNA for the CDR3 is TGTGCCAGCAGCCCCATCGCTAGCGGGATTTTGGGGACGCAGTATTTT. The variable domain in full, with the rest retrieved from reference TRBV9 and TRBJ2-3, is DSGVTQTPKHLITATGQRVTLRCSPRSGDLSVYWYQQSLDQGLQFLIQYYNGEERAKGNILERFSAQQFPDLHSELNLSSLELGDSALYFCASSPIASGILGTQYFGPGTRLTVL.

This chain uses TRBV6-4 with TRBJ1-2, with 9 nucleotides matching TRBD1. Germline V gene data show CDR1 as MRHNA and CDR2 as SNTAGT. This CDR3 region has 13 residues. With V trimmed by 4 bases and J by 5 bases, 2 bases remained unmatched. The CDR3 DNA reads as TGTGCCAGCAGTGCCGGGACAGGGTATGGCTACACCTTC. Amino acid sequence: CASSAGTGYGYTF.

The CDR3 region is CASSLIGGAEQYF. CDR3 nucleotides: TGTGCCAGCAGCCTAATCGGGGGAGCGGAGCAGTACTTC. The chain has TRBV11-3 and TRBJ2-7; D possibly corresponds to TRBD2 (6 bases). The V end lost 5 bases, the J end lost 7 bases, and 15 bases lay between the germline ends. CDR1 is SGHNT, CDR2 YENEEA, per germline. The CDR3 is 13 amino acids.

The chain employs TRBV5-1 and TRBJ2-2, with a tentative D call TRBD1 (5 bases). CDR1 is SGHRS and CDR2 is YFSETQ in the germline V gene. V lost 4 bases and J 0 bases, leaving 10 bases between the germline ends. The CDR3 contains 15 residues. The DNA of the CDR3 is TGCGCCAGCAGCCGAGCAGGGACGAACACCGGGGAGCTGTTTTTT. Its translation: CASSRAGTNTGELFF. The whole variable domain, remainder taken from reference TRBV5-1 and TRBJ2-2, is KAGVTQTPRYLIKTRGQQVTLSCSPISGHRSVSWYQQTPGQGLQFLFEYFSETQRNKGNFPGRFSGRQFSNSRSEMNVSTLELGDSALYLCASSRAGTNTGELFFGEGSRLTVL.

The chain combines TRBV5-1 with TRBJ2-7, with 9 bases that match TRBD2. V dropped 4 bases and J dropped 5; count of bases not matched to a gene: 4. This CDR3 has 13 amino acids. Looked up from germline, CDR1 is SGHRS and CDR2 is YFSETQ. CDR3 sequence reads: CASSLSGSNEQYF. In DNA, the CDR3 is TGCGCCAGCAGCCTTAGCGGGAGTAACGAGCAGTACTTC.

This chain links TRBV28 with TRBJ2-3, with a possible D match to TRBD2 (6 bases). Germline lookup yields CDR1 MDHEN and CDR2 SYDVKM. This CDR3 contains 15 residues. Trimming removed 4 bases at V and 0 bases at J, with 11 bases between. CDR3 sequence: CASSYEGLSTDTQYF. The CDR3 bases are TGTGCCAGCAGTTACGAGGGACTTAGCACAGATACGCAGTATTTT.

The chain has TRBV13 and TRBJ2-1, with 7 bases lining up with TRBD1. Germline-derived CDR1 and CDR2 are PRHDT and FYEKMQ (reference sequence). This CDR3 has 14 amino acids. Trimming at V came to 7 bases and at J to 4 bases, leaving 7 bases not matched to a gene. The CDR3 nucleotides read TGTGCCAGCAAGGGGAGACAGGGATACAATGAGCAGTTCTTC. Translated: CASKGRQGYNEQFF.